The present TCR beta chain was sequenced within a study of T cells in localized non-small cell lung cancer. Some clones are missing from TCRdb's copy, which holds only in-frame ones; the method was immunoSEQ multiplex PCR. The sample lists just over 15,000 clones; more than 75% were seen once. The material was peripheral blood mononuclear cells, obtained before any cancer treatment. These receptors all come from a male donor at least 60 years old with stage II lung adenocarcinoma.

This chain connects TRBV2 to TRBJ2-5, with D unclear. Germline values: CDR1 SNHLY, CDR2 FYNNEI. This CDR3 is 12 amino acids long. Trimming removed 6 bases at V and 4 bases at J, with 9 bases between. The CDR3 protein is CASRGSSETQYF. CDR3 DNA sequence: TGTGCCAGCAGGGGCAGTTCAGAGACCCAGTACTTC.